This T cell receptor beta chain was retrieved from a study of post-analysis software for immune sequencing data. Whole-study context: Recorded disease courses covered relapsing-remitting, secondary progressive and progressive-relapsing multiple sclerosis. Some patients had no subtype annotation. The study, taken as a whole, reports: Five TRBV segments occurring more often in patients than controls included TRBV5-6, TRBV5-1 and TRBV20-1. People with multiple sclerosis had a significantly lower normalized Chao1 diversity than controls did. Samples sharing a preparation batch grouped tightly together when assessed by F measure.

Unique molecular identifiers tagged the TCR beta cDNA libraries. Starting from roughly 1 to 10 million T cells, the study yielded hundreds of thousands of cDNA molecules. TCRdb re-analysed the PCR reads in MiXCR, keeping a single row per CDR3 protein. The sample has 450,000 to 650,000 distinct CDR3 sequences; around 44% are singletons. Notes on this clonotype: What it binds is not known.

V lost 4 bases and J lost 13; bases outside the gene matches: 9. The CDR3 extends over 13 amino acids. The specimen was blood. The chain uses TRBV12-3 or TRBV12-4 and TRBJ2-1; 8 bases fit TRBD1. The receptor comes from a girl under 18 with multiple sclerosis. The CDR3 is CASSYDRGETQFF. DNA for the CDR3: TGTGCCAGCAGTTACGACAGGGGAGAGACCCAGTTCTTC.